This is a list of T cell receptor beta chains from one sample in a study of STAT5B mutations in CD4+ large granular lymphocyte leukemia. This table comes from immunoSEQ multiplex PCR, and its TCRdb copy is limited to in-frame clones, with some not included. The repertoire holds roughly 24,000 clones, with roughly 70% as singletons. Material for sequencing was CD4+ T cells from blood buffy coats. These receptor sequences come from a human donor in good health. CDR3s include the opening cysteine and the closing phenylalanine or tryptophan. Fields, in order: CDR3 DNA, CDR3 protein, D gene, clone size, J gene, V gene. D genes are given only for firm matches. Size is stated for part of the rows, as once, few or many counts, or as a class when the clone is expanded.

CDR3 DNA: TGCAGCGTCGCGCTGTCTTTAGGGCCTGGAAACACCATATATTTT
CDR3 protein: CSVALSLGPGNTIYF
D gene: NA
clone size: NA
J gene: TRBJ1-3
V gene: TRBV29-1

CDR3 DNA: TGTGCCAGCAGCGTTACCCTCCCTGAGCGGGGGTTACCGAGCACAGATACGCAGTATTTT
CDR3 protein: CASSVTLPERGLPSTDTQYF
D gene: TRBD2
clone size: NA
J gene: TRBJ2-3
V gene: TRBV9

CDR3 DNA: TGTGCCAGCAGTTCCCCACCGCCAGGGAACACCGGGGAGCTGTTTTTT
CDR3 protein: CASSSPPPGNTGELFF
D gene: NA
clone size: once
J gene: TRBJ2-2
V gene: TRBV6-5

CDR3 DNA: TGTGCCAGCAGTCTTAGCCGGGACAGGGTGGAGCAGTACTTC
CDR3 protein: CASSLSRDRVEQYF
D gene: TRBD1
clone size: few
J gene: TRBJ2-7
V gene: TRBV27

CDR3 DNA: TGTGCCAGCAGTCCCCTGATCCTAAAGCGGGGGGCGCGGGGAATGAACACTGAAGCTTTCTTT
CDR3 protein: CASSPLILKRGARGMNTEAFF
D gene: NA
clone size: NA
J gene: TRBJ1-1
V gene: TRBV28

CDR3 DNA: TGTGCCAGCAGTTACTCGACAGGGGCGGGTGAAGGCTACACCTTC
CDR3 protein: CASSYSTGAGEGYTF
D gene: TRBD1
clone size: NA
J gene: TRBJ1-2
V gene: TRBV6-6

CDR3 DNA: TGTGCCACCTCGCTTTCGGCGAACACTGAAGCTTTCTTT
CDR3 protein: CATSLSANTEAFF
D gene: NA
clone size: NA
J gene: TRBJ1-1
V gene: TRBV15

CDR3 DNA: TGCGCCAGCAGCATATGGACAGGGGCTCGACTCCTGAACACTGAAGCTTTCTTT
CDR3 protein: CASSIWTGARLLNTEAFF
D gene: TRBD1
clone size: NA
J gene: TRBJ1-1
V gene: TRBV5-1

CDR3 DNA: TGCGCCAGCAGCTGGAGCCGGATTAGCTCCTACGAGCAGTACTTC
CDR3 protein: CASSWSRISSYEQYF
D gene: NA
clone size: NA
J gene: TRBJ2-7
V gene: TRBV5-1

CDR3 DNA: TGTGCCAGCAGCAAGGACAGGGGAGGAAACACCATATATTTT
CDR3 protein: CASSKDRGGNTIYF
D gene: TRBD1
clone size: NA
J gene: TRBJ1-3
V gene: TRBV11-1

CDR3 DNA: TGTGCCAGCAGCGCGCAGGGAGGTGAGACCCAGTACTTC
CDR3 protein: CASSAQGGETQYF
D gene: NA
clone size: NA
J gene: TRBJ2-5
V gene: TRBV7-2

CDR3 DNA: TGTGCCAGCAGCTACAGGGGTTCTGAGCAGTTCTTC
CDR3 protein: CASSYRGSEQFF
D gene: TRBD1
clone size: NA
J gene: TRBJ2-1
V gene: TRBV5-4

CDR3 DNA: TGTGCCAGCAGCTTGGGCGGGGAGGAGACCCAGTACTTC
CDR3 protein: CASSLGGEETQYF
D gene: NA
clone size: NA
J gene: TRBJ2-5
V gene: TRBV7-9

CDR3 DNA: TGCGCCAGCAGCCAAGATCGAGTGAAAAACACCATATATTTT
CDR3 protein: CASSQDRVKNTIYF
D gene: NA
clone size: few
J gene: TRBJ1-3
V gene: TRBV4-1

CDR3 DNA: TGTGCCTGGAGCCGGCGGGCACGAGGGGAAAAACTGTTTTTT
CDR3 protein: CAWSRRARGEKLFF
D gene: NA
clone size: NA
J gene: TRBJ1-4
V gene: TRBV30

CDR3 DNA: TGTGCCAGCAGCAAGGTCGTCTCGATCGGGGTTAATGGTAGTGACGAGCAGTACTTC
CDR3 protein: CASSKVVSIGVNGSDEQYF
D gene: NA
clone size: NA
J gene: TRBJ2-7
V gene: TRBV21-1

CDR3 DNA: TGTGCCAGCAGCTCCGTAGCGGGGGAAGGTAATGAGCAGTTCTTC
CDR3 protein: CASSSVAGEGNEQFF
D gene: TRBD2
clone size: NA
J gene: TRBJ2-1
V gene: TRBV7-3

CDR3 DNA: TGTGCCAGCAGCCCCCAGGGGGCTGGGCCAAACGGGGACTACGAGCAGTACTTC
CDR3 protein: CASSPQGAGPNGDYEQYF
D gene: TRBD1
clone size: NA
J gene: TRBJ2-7
V gene: TRBV14

CDR3 DNA: TGTGCCAGCTCACCCGTAGTGGCAGGGGATGGAAACACCATATATTTT
CDR3 protein: CASSPVVAGDGNTIYF
D gene: NA
clone size: NA
J gene: TRBJ1-3
V gene: TRBV18

CDR3 DNA: TGTGCCAGCAGCTTTTTGTCTAGCGGAAGCTCCTACAATGAGCGGTTCTTC
CDR3 protein: CASSFLSSGSSYNERFF
D gene: TRBD2
clone size: NA
J gene: TRBJ2-1
V gene: TRBV13

CDR3 DNA: TGTGCCAGCAGAGATGTGGGGGGTGGCTACACCTTC
CDR3 protein: CASRDVGGGYTF
D gene: NA
clone size: NA
J gene: TRBJ1-2
V gene: TRBV6-1

CDR3 DNA: TGTGCCAGCTCACCGAGGCGGTCTAGCGGGGGAACAGACACAGATACGCAGTATTTT
CDR3 protein: CASSPRRSSGGTDTDTQYF
D gene: TRBD2
clone size: NA
J gene: TRBJ2-3
V gene: TRBV18

CDR3 DNA: TGTGCCAGCAAACCAGGGAATTCCTACGAGCAGTACTTC
CDR3 protein: CASKPGNSYEQYF
D gene: NA
clone size: NA
J gene: TRBJ2-7
V gene: TRBV6-1

CDR3 DNA: TGTGCCAGCAGCTTTGGCACTCCCCTCACCGGGGAGCTGTTTTTT
CDR3 protein: CASSFGTPLTGELFF
D gene: NA
clone size: NA
J gene: TRBJ2-2
V gene: TRBV11-3

CDR3 DNA: TGTGCCAGCAGTGTGGACATTTATTCTCGCGTGCAGTACTTC
CDR3 protein: CASSVDIYSRVQYF
D gene: NA
clone size: once
J gene: TRBJ2-7
V gene: TRBV6-4

CDR3 DNA: TGTGCCAGCAGCGTAGACAGGGGAGAATACAATGAGCAGTTCTTC
CDR3 protein: CASSVDRGEYNEQFF
D gene: TRBD1
clone size: NA
J gene: TRBJ2-1
V gene: TRBV7-2

CDR3 DNA: TGTGCCAGCAGCTTAGAGGGCACTAGTAAAGAGACCCAGTACTTC
CDR3 protein: CASSLEGTSKETQYF
D gene: NA
clone size: NA
J gene: TRBJ2-5
V gene: TRBV7-2

CDR3 DNA: TGCGCCAGCAGGACAGGGAGCGAGCAGTACTTT
CDR3 protein: CASRTGSEQYF
D gene: TRBD1
clone size: NA
J gene: TRBJ2-7
V gene: TRBV4-1

CDR3 DNA: TGTGCCAGCAGCTTACAAACAGGGGGCGCCGGAATTGTTGGGGACACTGAAGCTTTCTTT
CDR3 protein: CASSLQTGGAGIVGDTEAFF
D gene: TRBD1
clone size: NA
J gene: TRBJ1-1
V gene: TRBV11-3

CDR3 DNA: TGTGCCTGGAGTATTTCAAGGGGCAGCCTCCTTGTGGAGCGGGTCCACTATGGCTACACCTTC
CDR3 protein: CAWSISRGSLLVERVHYGYTF
D gene: NA
clone size: once
J gene: TRBJ1-2
V gene: TRBV30

CDR3 DNA: TGTGCCAGCAGCTCGGGGTTGAACACTGAAGCTTTCTTT
CDR3 protein: CASSSGLNTEAFF
D gene: NA
clone size: NA
J gene: TRBJ1-1
V gene: TRBV5-6

CDR3 DNA: TGTGCCAGCAGCTTGGGACTAGTCTCGAACACAGATACGCAGTATTTT
CDR3 protein: CASSLGLVSNTDTQYF
D gene: NA
clone size: NA
J gene: TRBJ2-3
V gene: TRBV5-4

CDR3 DNA: TGCGCCAGCAGTCGGGACAGGGGGTCCGGGGAGCTGTTTTTT
CDR3 protein: CASSRDRGSGELFF
D gene: TRBD1
clone size: NA
J gene: TRBJ2-2
V gene: TRBV4-1

CDR3 DNA: TGTGCCATCAGTGAGTCCAATGCGGGGGGTGCAGATACGCAGTATTTT
CDR3 protein: CAISESNAGGADTQYF
D gene: TRBD2
clone size: NA
J gene: TRBJ2-3
V gene: TRBV10-3

CDR3 DNA: TGTGCCAGCAGTGGCGAGCCAGTACTCTACGAGCAGTACTTC
CDR3 protein: CASSGEPVLYEQYF
D gene: NA
clone size: medium-sized
J gene: TRBJ2-7
V gene: TRBV6-1

CDR3 DNA: TGCAGTGCTAGGGGTGGCGAGACCCAGTACTTC
CDR3 protein: CSARGGETQYF
D gene: NA
clone size: NA
J gene: TRBJ2-5
V gene: TRBV20-1

CDR3 DNA: TGTGCCAGCAGCTTACTCGGAACGATGGGAGATACGCAGTATTTT
CDR3 protein: CASSLLGTMGDTQYF
D gene: NA
clone size: NA
J gene: TRBJ2-3
V gene: TRBV7-9

CDR3 DNA: TGTGCCAGCAGTGCCCGGACAGGGAGGCATGAGCAGTTCTTC
CDR3 protein: CASSARTGRHEQFF
D gene: TRBD1
clone size: NA
J gene: TRBJ2-1
V gene: TRBV27

CDR3 DNA: TGTGCCATCAGTGAGGGGACATCCTATGGCTACACCTTC
CDR3 protein: CAISEGTSYGYTF
D gene: NA
clone size: few
J gene: TRBJ1-2
V gene: TRBV10-3

CDR3 DNA: TGTGCCAGCAGTCCAGGGTCGGGCTATGGCTACACCTTC
CDR3 protein: CASSPGSGYGYTF
D gene: NA
clone size: NA
J gene: TRBJ1-2
V gene: TRBV6-5

CDR3 DNA: TGTGCCAGCAGCCCACAACAGGGGATAACCTCTTCACCCCTCCACTTT
CDR3 protein: CASSPQQGITSSPLHF
D gene: TRBD1
clone size: few
J gene: TRBJ1-6
V gene: TRBV7-6